The rows below give T cell receptor beta chains drawn from one sample of a study of type 1 and type 2 diabetes patients. TCRdb called the multiplex PCR reads again in MiXCR, with one record for every CDR3 protein. The sample includes fewer than 300,000 distinct CDR3 sequences, roughly 50% of them seen just once. The sequencing sample was made of peripheral blood mononuclear cells (PBMCs). Receptors originate from a man younger than 35 with type 2 diabetes. Each CDR3 is given with its conserved first and last residue. D genes are given only for firm matches. Not every row has a clone size; where given, it reads once, few, many or a size class.

j_call,v_call,d_call,cdr3_length,clone_size,cdr3_aa,cdr3_nt
TRBJ2-1,TRBV7-2,.,13,.,CASSPWLTGFQFF,TGTGCCAGCAGCCCATGGTTAACAGGGTTCCAGTTCTTC
TRBJ2-7,TRBV10-3,.,14,.,CAISDSGLVYEQYF,TGTGCCATCAGTGACTCCGGGCTAGTATACGAGCAGTACTTC
TRBJ2-7,TRBV18,TRBD1,15,.,CASSPPQGTAYEQYF,TGTGCCAGCTCACCACCCCAGGGGACAGCCTACGAGCAGTACTTC
TRBJ2-2,TRBV7-9,.,14,few,CASSLVQVAGELFF,TGTGCCAGCAGCTTAGTCCAGGTAGCCGGGGAGCTGTTTTTT
TRBJ2-1,TRBV19,TRBD2,14,.,CASKRTSLYNEQFF,TGTGCCAGTAAAAGGACTAGCCTCTACAATGAGCAGTTCTTC
TRBJ2-5,TRBV29-1,.,12,.,CSVETGQETQYF,TGCAGCGTTGAGACCGGTCAAGAGACCCAGTACTTC
TRBJ1-6,TRBV19,TRBD1,15,few,CASRTRQGADSPLHF,TGTGCCAGTCGTACTCGCCAGGGGGCTGATTCACCCCTCCACTTT
TRBJ2-2,TRBV24-1,.,16,few,CATSVTAGSSTGELFF,TGTGCCACCAGTGTTACAGCGGGCTCAAGCACCGGGGAGCTGTTTTTT
TRBJ1-4,TRBV2,.,12,.,CASCEGVEKLFF,TGTGCCAGCTGTGAAGGGGTTGAAAAACTGTTTTTT
TRBJ1-6,TRBV27,TRBD1,13,.,CACITDRGSPLHF,TGTGCCTGCATAACCGACAGGGGGTCACCCCTCCACTTT
TRBJ2-3,TRBV7-4,.,15,.,CASSLALGATDTQYF,TGTGCCAGCAGCTTAGCGCTGGGGGCAACAGATACGCAGTATTTT